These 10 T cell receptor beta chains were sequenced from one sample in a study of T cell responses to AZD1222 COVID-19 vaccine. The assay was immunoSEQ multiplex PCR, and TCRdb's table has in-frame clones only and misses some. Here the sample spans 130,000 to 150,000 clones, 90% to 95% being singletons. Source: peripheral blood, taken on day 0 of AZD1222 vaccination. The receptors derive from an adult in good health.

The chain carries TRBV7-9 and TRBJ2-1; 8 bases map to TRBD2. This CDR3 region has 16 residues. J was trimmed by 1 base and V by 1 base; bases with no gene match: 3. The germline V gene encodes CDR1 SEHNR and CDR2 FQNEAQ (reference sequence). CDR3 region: CASSLELAGSYNEQFF. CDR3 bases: TGTGCCAGCAGCTTAGAATTAGCGGGGTCCTACAATGAGCAGTTCTTC. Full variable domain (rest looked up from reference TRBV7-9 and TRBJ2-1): DTGVSQNPRHKITKRGQNVTFRCDPISEHNRLYWYRQTLGQGPEFLTYFQNEAQLEKSRLLSDRFSAERPKGSFSTLEIQRTEQGDSAMYLCASSLELAGSYNEQFFGPGTRLTVL.

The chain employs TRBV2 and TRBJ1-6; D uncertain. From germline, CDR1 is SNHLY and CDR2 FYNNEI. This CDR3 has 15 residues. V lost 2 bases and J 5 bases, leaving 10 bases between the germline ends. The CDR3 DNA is TGTGCCAGCAGTGAAACGGGGTTGGATAATTCACCCCTCCACTTT. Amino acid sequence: CASSETGLDNSPLHF. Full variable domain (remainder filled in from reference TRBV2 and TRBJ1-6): EPEVTQTPSHQVTQMGQEVILRCVPISNHLYFYWYRQILGQKVEFLVSFYNNEISEKSEIFDDQFSVERPDGSNFTLKIRSTKLEDSAMYFCASSETGLDNSPLHFGNGTRLTVT.

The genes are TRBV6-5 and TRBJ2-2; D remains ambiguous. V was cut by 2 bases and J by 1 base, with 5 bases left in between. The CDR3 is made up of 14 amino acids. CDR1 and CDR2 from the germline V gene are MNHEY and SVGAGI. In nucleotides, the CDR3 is TGTGCCAGCAGTTACCCACAGAACACCGGGGAGCTGTTTTTT. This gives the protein CASSYPQNTGELFF.

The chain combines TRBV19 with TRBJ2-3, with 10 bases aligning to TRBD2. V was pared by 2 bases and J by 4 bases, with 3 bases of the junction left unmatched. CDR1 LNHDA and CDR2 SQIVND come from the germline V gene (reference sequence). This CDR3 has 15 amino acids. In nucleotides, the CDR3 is TGTGCCAGTAGTATAACTAGCGGGAAATCAGATACGCAGTATTTT. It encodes CASSITSGKSDTQYF.

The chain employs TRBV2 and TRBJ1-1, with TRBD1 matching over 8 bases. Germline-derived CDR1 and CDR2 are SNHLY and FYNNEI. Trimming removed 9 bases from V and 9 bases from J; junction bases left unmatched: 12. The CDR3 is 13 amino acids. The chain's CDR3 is CASLDRVVVKAFF. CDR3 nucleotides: TGTGCCAGTTTGGACAGGGTTGTAGTGAAAGCTTTCTTT.

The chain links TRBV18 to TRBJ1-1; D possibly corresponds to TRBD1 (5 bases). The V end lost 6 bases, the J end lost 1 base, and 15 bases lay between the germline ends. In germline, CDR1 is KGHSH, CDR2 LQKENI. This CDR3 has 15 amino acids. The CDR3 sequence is CASSPRGPGNTEAFF. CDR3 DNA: TGTGCCAGCTCCCCTCGGGGACCCGGGAACACTGAAGCTTTCTTT.

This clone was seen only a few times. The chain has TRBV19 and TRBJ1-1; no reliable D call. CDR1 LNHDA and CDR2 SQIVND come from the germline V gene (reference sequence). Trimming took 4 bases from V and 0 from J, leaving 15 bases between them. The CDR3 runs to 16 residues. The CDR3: CASSTPFRVVNTEAFF. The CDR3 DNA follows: TGTGCCAGTAGTACACCCTTTAGGGTCGTGAACACTGAAGCTTTCTTT.

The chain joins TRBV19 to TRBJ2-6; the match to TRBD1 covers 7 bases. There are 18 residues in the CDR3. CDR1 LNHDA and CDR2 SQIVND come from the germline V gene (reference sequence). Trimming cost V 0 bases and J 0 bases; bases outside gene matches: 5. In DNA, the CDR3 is TGTGCCAGTAGTATAGATGGGACAGTCTACTCTGGGGCCAACGTCCTGACTTTC. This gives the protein CASSIDGTVYSGANVLTF. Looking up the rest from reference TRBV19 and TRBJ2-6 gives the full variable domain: DGGITQSPKYLFRKEGQNVTLSCEQNLNHDAMYWYRQDPGQGLRLIYYSQIVNDFQKGDIAEGYSVSREKKESFPLTVTSAQKNPTAFYLCASSIDGTVYSGANVLTFGAGSRLTVL.

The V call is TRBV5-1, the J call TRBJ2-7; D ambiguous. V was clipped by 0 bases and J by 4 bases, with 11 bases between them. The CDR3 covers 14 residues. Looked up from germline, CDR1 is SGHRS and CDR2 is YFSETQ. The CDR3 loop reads CASSLAVAAYEQYF. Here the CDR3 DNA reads TGCGCCAGCAGCTTGGCAGTGGCGGCTTACGAGCAGTACTTC.

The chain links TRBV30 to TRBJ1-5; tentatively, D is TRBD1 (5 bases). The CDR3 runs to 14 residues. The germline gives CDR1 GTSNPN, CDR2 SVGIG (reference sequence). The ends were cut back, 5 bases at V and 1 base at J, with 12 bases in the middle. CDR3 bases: TGTGCCTGGGGAGTGGGGGGAAGCAATCAGCCCCAGCATTTT. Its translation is CAWGVGGSNQPQHF.